This T cell receptor (beta chain) derives from a study of OX40 agonist ivuxolimab in advanced cancers. Across the study: Patients were 82.7% male with ages roughly 20 to 80, mean about 54. General study findings and limits: Some nonresponders likewise displayed low normalized T-cell clonal expansion.

Looked up from germline, CDR1 is MNHNY and CDR2 is SVGAGI (reference sequence). The V and J ends lost 5 bases and 0 bases, in that order; junction bases with no gene match: 1. The CDR3 extends over 14 amino acids. Sequencing used immunoSEQ multiplex PCR; TCRdb keeps in-frame clones, though not all of them. Of about 20,000 clones listed, approximately 87% are singletons. Individuals having autoimmune disease history or systemic immunosuppression were not enrolled. On this clone itself: Antigen specificity is unknown.

This receptor was taken from an adult with an advanced solid tumor such as melanoma, head and neck, liver or kidney cancer. This chain links TRBV6-6 with TRBJ2-7, with TRBD2 identical over 10 bases. The sequenced sample was CD4+ or CD8+ T cells sorted from blood, obtained in a trial of the OX40 agonist ivuxolimab. Here the CDR3 reads CASSLAGVSYEQYF. In nucleotides, the CDR3 is TGTGCCAGCAGTCTAGCGGGGGTCTCCTACGAGCAGTACTTC.